The present TCR beta chain was sequenced within a study of blood T cell repertoires in COVID-19. The overall study: The United States, Italy and Spain supplied acute and convalescent COVID-19 samples.

CDR1 is LNHDA and CDR2 is SQIVND in the germline V gene (reference sequence). Trimming pared 1 base from V and 6 bases from J, leaving 15 bases between. The CDR3 consists of 15 residues. Measured with immunoSEQ multiplex PCR; TCRdb has only the in-frame clones, and not every one. Among approximately 210,000 clones listed, 75% to 90% were seen once. V is TRBV19 and J is TRBJ1-2, with D unclear. Sequenced input: peripheral blood. The origin of this receptor is a human donor in a cohort sampled during active COVID-19. The CDR3 protein is CASSIVNPLHHGYTF. In DNA form, the CDR3 reads TGTGCCAGTAGTATAGTGAATCCATTACACCATGGCTACACCTTC.